These 32 T cell receptor beta chains share one sample of origin, sequenced in a study of shared clonotypes between healthy human individuals. Sequenced by immunoSEQ multiplex PCR; TCRdb stores in-frame clones only, minus some. The sample has about 990,000 clones; approximately 80% are singletons. Sequences were obtained from memory CD4+ T cells from PBMCs. Subset here: CD45RA-negative fraction. The receptor source for this set is a man between 18 and 29 years old in good health. Some clones in this sample may be carry-over from other donors' samples.

This chain connects TRBV4-3 to TRBJ2-5, with TRBD2 as a possible D gene (6 bases). The germline V gene has CDR1 LGHNA and CDR2 YSLEER. This CDR3 has 14 residues. The V end lost 8 bases, the J end lost 6 bases, and 19 bases lay between the germline ends. The CDR3 here is CASSTVGGLKTQYF. In DNA form, the CDR3 reads TGCGCCAGCTCTACCGTCGGGGGATTAAAGACCCAGTACTTC.

The chain links TRBV28 to TRBJ1-1, with 7 bases matching TRBD1. CDR1 MDHEN and CDR2 SYDVKM come from the germline V gene. The J segment lost 11 bases and the V segment lost 6 bases, leaving 9 bases of the junction unmatched. The CDR3 has 12 amino acids. The CDR3 DNA reads TGTGCCAGCAGCCCCACAGGGGAGGCGGCTTTCTTT. It translates to CASSPTGEAAFF.

The V call is TRBV10-3, the J call TRBJ2-7; D may be TRBD2 (6 bases). Germline assignment: CDR1 ENHRY and CDR2 SYGVKD. The length of the CDR3 is 15 residues. Trimming took off 2 bases at V and 5 bases at J, with 16 bases between the two ends. The CDR3 DNA reads TGTGCCATCAGTGAGAGAGCGGGTATGCGCGACGAGCAGTACTTC. This gives the protein CAISERAGMRDEQYF.

On this clone itself: Other DNA sequences from this sample encode an identical CDR3 as well. This chain uses TRBV9 with TRBJ2-3, with no clear D. Germline CDR1 is SGDLS and CDR2 is YYNGEE. The CDR3 loop spans 13 amino acids. With 0 bases removed from V and 2 bases from J, the gap between germline ends came to 4 bases. In nucleotides, the CDR3 is TGTGCCAGCAGCGTAGCTAACACAGATACGCAGTATTTT. Translation: CASSVANTDTQYF.

This chain uses TRBV7-2 with TRBJ2-7; TRBD1 or TRBD2 may be the D gene (5 bases each). The CDR3 is made up of 15 amino acids. CDR1 and CDR2 from the germline V gene are SGHTA and FQGNSA. V gave up 4 bases and J gave up 10 bases, with 23 bases separating them. Here the CDR3 reads CASSSTRWQGVGQYF. As DNA, the CDR3 is TGTGCCAGCAGCTCCACTCGCTGGCAGGGAGTAGGACAGTACTTC.

The V gene is TRBV25-1, the J gene TRBJ2-5; 8 positions agree with TRBD1. In germline, CDR1 is MGHDK, CDR2 SYGVNS. Losses at the gene ends were 3 bases for V and 2 bases for J; bases not matched to a gene: 5. The CDR3 runs to 15 residues. CDR3 DNA: TGTGCCAGCAGTGAGGACAGGGTCTTACAAGAGACCCAGTACTTC. Translated, it gives CASSEDRVLQETQYF. Complete variable domain (other parts from reference TRBV25-1 and TRBJ2-5): EADIYQTPRYLVIGTGKKITLECSQTMGHDKMYWYQQDPGMELHLIHYSYGVNSTEKGDLSSESTVSRIRTEHFPLTLESARPSHTSQYLCASSEDRVLQETQYFGPGTRLLVL.

The V and J genes are TRBV6-5 and TRBJ2-2; unclear D gene. Trimming cost V 11 bases and J 5 bases, with 9 bases left between them. The germline gives CDR1 MNHEY, CDR2 SVGAGI. The length of the CDR3 is 11 residues. For the CDR3, the DNA is TGTGCCTGCAAGGGTACCGGGGAGCTGTTTTTT. Its translation is CACKGTGELFF.

The V and J genes are TRBV28 and TRBJ1-5; weak D call: TRBD1 (5 bases). The CDR3 runs 16 residues. With 2 bases removed from V and 7 bases from J, the gap between germline ends came to 18 bases. The germline V gene encodes CDR1 MDHEN and CDR2 SYDVKM. The chain's CDR3 is CASSLGGRGVGQPQHF. For the CDR3, the DNA is TGTGCCAGCAGTTTAGGGGGTCGGGGGGTAGGGCAGCCCCAGCATTTT. Supplemented by reference TRBV28 and TRBJ1-5, the full variable domain reads DVKVTQSSRYLVKRTGEKVFLECVQDMDHENMFWYRQDPGLGLRLIYFSYDVKMKEKGDIPEGYSVSREKKERFSLILESASTNQTSMYLCASSLGGRGVGQPQHFGDGTRLSIL.

The chain is built from TRBV30 and TRBJ1-4; D not resolved. Per germline, CDR1 GTSNPN and CDR2 SVGIG (reference sequence). Trimming stripped 2 bases from V and 10 bases from J, with 17 bases between. The CDR3 spans 14 residues. CDR3 sequence (DNA): TGTGCCTGGAGTCCCCCAGGCTCGGTAGTAAAACTGTTTTTT. Protein product: CAWSPPGSVVKLFF.

The rearrangement joins TRBV5-5 to TRBJ1-1; possibly TRBD1 for D (6 bases). There are 17 residues in the CDR3. Trimming left V 0 bases short and J 2 bases short, with 17 bases between. Germline CDR1 reads SGHKS; CDR2 reads YYEKEE (reference sequence). CDR3 amino acids: CASSLAWGALLNTEAFF. DNA for the CDR3: TGTGCCAGCAGCTTGGCCTGGGGGGCCCTCCTAAACACTGAAGCTTTCTTT.

The genes are TRBV15 and TRBJ1-5, with D possibly matching TRBD1 (5 bases). Deletions cut 0 bases from V and 0 bases from J, with 18 bases between. CDR1 is LNHNV and CDR2 is YYDKDF in the germline V gene (reference sequence). The CDR3 is 19 amino acids. The CDR3 nucleotides read TGTGCCACCAGCAGAGATTTGCGGTTCGGGACCTATAGCAATCAGCCCCAGCATTTT. Amino acids: CATSRDLRFGTYSNQPQHF.

This sequence joins TRBV11-2 and TRBJ1-1, with D unresolved. The CDR3 is made up of 13 amino acids. The germline V gene encodes CDR1 SGHAT and CDR2 FQNNGV. V shed 0 bases and J shed 10 bases, with 12 bases lying between them. CDR3 amino acids: CASSLDRSSVAFF. For the CDR3, the DNA is TGTGCCAGCAGCTTAGATAGAAGTTCAGTAGCTTTCTTT.

The chain joins TRBV7-2 to TRBJ2-7; 10 bases align to TRBD1. The CDR3 covers 15 residues. The germline CDR1 and CDR2 sequences are SGHTA and FQGNSA. The V gene end was trimmed by 1 base and the J gene end by 4 bases; junction bases not matched to a gene: 4. The CDR3 nucleotides are TGTGCCAGCAGCTTAGTTGGGACAGGGGTTTACGAGCAGTACTTC. Amino acid sequence: CASSLVGTGVYEQYF.

This chain links TRBV19 with TRBJ2-1, with 8 bases that match TRBD2. This CDR3 has 15 residues. Losses at the gene ends were 3 bases for V and 7 bases for J; bases not matched to a gene: 8. CDR1 and CDR2 from the germline V gene are LNHDA and SQIVND (reference sequence). CDR3 residues: CASSIRSGSRNEQFF. The CDR3 DNA sequence: TGTGCCAGTAGTATTCGGAGCGGGAGTCGGAATGAGCAGTTCTTC.

The count of this clone is one. The chain carries TRBV5-6 and TRBJ2-3; no firm D call. V lost 5 bases to trimming and J lost 4 bases, with 8 bases between them. The germline gives CDR1 SGHDT, CDR2 YYEEEE. The CDR3 is made up of 12 amino acids. Written as DNA, the CDR3 is TGTGCCAGCAGTCTTGGAGCAGATACGCAGTATTTT. This codes for CASSLGADTQYF.

The rearrangement uses TRBV7-2 and TRBJ1-2; 8 nucleotides match TRBD1. Unmatched junction bases numbered 5, after V lost 2 bases and J lost 0 bases. Germline CDR1 SGHTA, CDR2 FQGNSA. The CDR3 loop spans 16 amino acids. In DNA form, the CDR3 reads TGTGCCAGCAGCTTACAGGGGGCAAGGTCTAACTATGGCTACACCTTC. Its protein is CASSLQGARSNYGYTF.

The chain uses TRBV5-1 and TRBJ1-4; 11 nucleotides line up with TRBD1. The CDR3 spans 14 residues. Germline CDR1 SGHRS, CDR2 YFSETQ. The V and J ends lost 4 bases and 7 bases, in that order; junction bases with no gene match: 3. The CDR3 DNA reads as TGCGCCAGCAGCCGAGGGACAGGGGGTGAAAAACTGTTTTTT. Translated: CASSRGTGGEKLFF.

This chain uses TRBV10-3 with TRBJ2-1; TRBD2 agrees at 13 bases. The CDR3 runs 15 residues. CDR1 is ENHRY and CDR2 is SYGVKD in the germline V gene. J lost 7 bases, V lost 8 bases, and 8 bases had no gene match. The DNA of the CDR3 is TGTGCCATCCATCCCGGGACTAGCGGGAAAAATGAGCAGTTCTTC. The encoded protein is CAIHPGTSGKNEQFF.

This clone was detected ten times or more. This sample also contains other DNA sequences that code for the same CDR3. The chain uses TRBV25-1 and TRBJ2-1; TRBD2 matches 9 bases. Germline V CDR1 and CDR2: MGHDK, SYGVNS. V shed 3 bases, J shed 4 bases, and the junction held 7 bases outside the gene matches. CDR3 length equals 16 residues. The CDR3 spells CASSEGAGGWYNEQFF. The CDR3 DNA reads as TGTGCCAGCAGTGAGGGGGCGGGAGGGTGGTACAATGAGCAGTTCTTC.

This chain connects TRBV11-2 to TRBJ2-7; D is uncertain. The germline gives CDR1 SGHAT, CDR2 FQNNGV. V lost 6 bases to trimming and J lost 1 base, with 16 bases between them. CDR3 length: 15 residues. The CDR3 reads CASRSIRGGSYEQYF. The CDR3 nucleotides read TGTGCCAGCAGATCAATACGTGGTGGATCCTACGAGCAGTACTTC.

The chain joins TRBV5-1 to TRBJ2-7; the D gene is possibly TRBD2 (7 bases). CDR1 SGHRS and CDR2 YFSETQ come from the germline V gene. The V gene lost 6 bases and the J gene lost 2 bases, with 18 bases spanning the gap. The CDR3 is 15 amino acids. In DNA form, the CDR3 reads TGCGCCAGCACCCCAGGGGTAGCGGGCCCCTACGAGCAGTACTTC. It is translated as CASTPGVAGPYEQYF.

V is TRBV19 and J is TRBJ2-7; 7 positions agree with TRBD2. The CDR3 sequence is 16 residues long. The germline CDR1 and CDR2 sequences are LNHDA and SQIVND (reference sequence). Here the CDR3 reads CASSEASGRRLYEQYF. The DNA for the CDR3 is TGTGCGAGCTCCGAGGCTAGCGGTAGACGCCTCTACGAGCAGTACTTC.

This rearrangement joins TRBV5-1 to TRBJ1-2, with a possible D match to TRBD1 (5 bases). V was trimmed by 4 bases and J by 5 bases, leaving 21 bases between them. Germline V gene lookup returns CDR1 SGHRS and CDR2 YFSETQ. The CDR3 contains 16 residues. The DNA of the CDR3 is TGCGCCAGCAGCCCAAGCCCGGGGGGATTGTCGTATGGCTACACCTTC. This translates into CASSPSPGGLSYGYTF.

The chain employs TRBV30 and TRBJ2-7; D ambiguous. The CDR3 is made up of 12 amino acids. CDR1 is GTSNPN, CDR2 SVGIG, per germline (reference sequence). Trimming shortened V by 3 bases and J by 2 bases, and 8 bases separated the two germline ends. CDR3 protein: CAWRIKAYEQYF. Here the CDR3 DNA reads TGTGCCTGGAGAATTAAAGCCTACGAGCAGTACTTC.

This clone appeared a few times. The chain couples TRBV4-1 to TRBJ2-7; the match to TRBD2 covers 9 bases. The junction had 14 bases not matched to a gene; V was cut back by 3 bases and J by 5 bases. CDR1 MGHRA and CDR2 YSYEKL come from the germline V gene. The CDR3 is 17 amino acids. The CDR3 loop is CASSHSLGLAGDHEQYF. CDR3 bases: TGCGCCAGCAGCCACTCATTGGGTTTAGCGGGAGACCACGAGCAGTACTTC.

With regard to this clone: This clone may be a read error of a much larger clone one base away. The chain has TRBV28 and TRBJ1-1, with 9 bases matching TRBD1. The CDR3 length is 13 residues. The V segment lost 8 bases and the J segment 6 bases; nucleotides outside the gene matches: 7. CDR1 and CDR2 (germline): MDHEN, SYDVKM. CDR3 sequence: CASLRDREAEAFF. CDR3 nucleotides: TGTGCCAGCCTCCGGGACAGGGAAGCTGAAGCTTTCTTT.

The chain recombines TRBV11-2 with TRBJ1-1, with 7 bases identical to TRBD1. The length of the CDR3 is 14 residues. CDR1 is SGHAT and CDR2 is FQNNGV in the germline V gene. V shed 4 bases, J shed 7 bases, and the junction held 9 bases outside the gene matches. The CDR3 DNA sequence: TGTGCCAGCAGCTCATGGAGGGGGCTGGGTGAAGCTTTCTTT. Translation gives CASSSWRGLGEAFF.

This rearrangement joins TRBV15 to TRBJ1-2; D may be TRBD1 (5 bases). CDR3 length: 15 residues. Per germline, CDR1 LNHNV and CDR2 YYDKDF (reference sequence). V lost 3 bases and J 4 bases, leaving 15 bases between the germline ends. The CDR3 reads CATSRDQGSLYGYTF. In nucleotides, the CDR3 is TGTGCCACCAGCAGGGACCAGGGTTCCCTCTATGGCTACACCTTC. Supplemented by reference TRBV15 and TRBJ1-2, the full variable domain reads DAMVIQNPRYQVTQFGKPVTLSCSQTLNHNVMYWYQQKSSQAPKLLFHYYDKDFNNEADTPDNFQSRRPNTSFCFLDIRSPGLGDTAMYLCATSRDQGSLYGYTFGSGTRLTVV.

This sequence joins TRBV9 and TRBJ1-5, with 9 bases that match TRBD1. The CDR3 has 17 residues. CDR1 and CDR2 from the germline V gene are SGDLS and YYNGEE. The junction had 9 bases not matched to a gene; V was cut back by 0 bases and J by 5 bases. The CDR3 here is CASSVGASTGGHQPQHF. DNA for the CDR3: TGTGCCAGCAGCGTAGGAGCGTCAACAGGGGGCCATCAGCCCCAGCATTTT.

Comments on this clone: Given a far larger clone just one base away, this is likely a sequencing read error. V and J are TRBV5-1 and TRBJ1-1, with D possibly matching TRBD1 (5 bases). This CDR3 spans 16 amino acids. Germline CDR1 is SGHRS and CDR2 is YFSETQ. Here the CDR3 reads CAGSLDVGTMNTEAFF. In nucleotides, the CDR3 is TGCGCCGGCAGCTTGGACGTCGGGACGATGAACACTGAAGCTTTCTTT.

The genes are TRBV11-2 and TRBJ1-5; D is uncertain. CDR3 length: 13 residues. The V end lost 1 base, the J end lost 7 bases, and 8 bases lay between the germline ends. Germline values: CDR1 SGHAT, CDR2 FQNNGV. CDR3 sequence: CASSLAADQPQHF. CDR3 bases: TGTGCCAGCAGCTTAGCCGCAGACCAGCCCCAGCATTTT.

The rearrangement uses TRBV7-9 and TRBJ2-3, with 11 bases that match TRBD2. Germline values: CDR1 SEHNR, CDR2 FQNEAQ (reference sequence). This CDR3 is 17 amino acids long. V shed 1 base and J 0 bases; nucleotides not matched to a gene: 3. The CDR3 sequence: CASSLVRTSGSTDTQYF. DNA of the CDR3: TGTGCCAGCAGCTTAGTTCGGACTAGCGGGAGCACAGATACGCAGTATTTT.